A selection of T cell receptor beta chains follows, all from one sample in a study of cytomegalovirus exposure and HLA in healthy donors. Clones were sequenced by immunoSEQ multiplex PCR, and TCRdb holds only the in-frame ones, with some missing. The sample includes around 200,000 clones, 86% of them seen just once. Sequencing was carried out using PBMCs. These TCRs come from a woman between 25 and 40 years old in good health and CMV-seronegative. The CDR3 runs from the conserved cysteine through the conserved F or W.

V gene	CDR3 protein
TRBV2	CASSEGTGVYGYTF
TRBV15	CATSRNFNQETQYF
TRBV7-3	CASSFSDYTEAFF
TRBV9	CASSLGGRGETQYF
TRBV30	CAWSVGQGSTEAFF
TRBV27	CASSQLSLAGGGRETQYF
TRBV20-1	CSARRGEAFF
TRBV5-8	CASNNLRATYEQYF
TRBV27	CASSLRLAGNEQFF
TRBV4-2	CASSQQLRQSEKLFF
TRBV5-6	CASSLLPGQETQYF
TRBV7-3	CASSLVGQGNTGELFF
TRBV5-1	CASSSQILAGAPYEQYF
TRBV6-1	CASSEEDGGRSEQYF
TRBV7-9	CASSSREVNTGELFF
TRBV5-6	CASSPRLGENFEQFF
TRBV5-6	CASSFSVLNTEAFF
TRBV28	CASLNGGLQETQYF
TRBV28	CASTYRESKGKDTDTQYF
TRBV30	CAWSGGRETQYF
TRBV28	CASSHLGQSTDTQYF
TRBV29-1	CSVERDRGYGYTF
TRBV29-1	CSALSGPSSYNEQFF
TRBV5-1	CASSLARQFDGYTF
TRBV7-9	CASSSPSSYEQYF
TRBV27	CASSRAGQYTEAFF
TRBV2	CASSVRGSTGELFF
TRBV6-5	CASSYSAGATSYEQYF
TRBV6-5	CASSYFQGGSYEQYF
TRBV5-1	CASSSAGTRSYEQYF
TRBV6-1	CASSGQNTQYF
TRBV29-1	CSGRDGYEQYF